These 15 T cell receptor beta chains were sequenced from one sample in a study of regulatory T cells in long-lasting Graves disease. Time point denoted: newly diagnosed GD, antithyroid drugs for less than 3 months. PBMCs were the source of the RNA used for TCR sequencing. To make TCR beta libraries, researchers used iRepertoire HTBI primers and Arm-PCR of CDR3 regions. TCRdb redid the calling of the multiplex PCR reads with MiXCR, one entry per CDR3 protein. The sample comprises more than 450,000 distinct CDR3 sequences, around 15% of which are singletons, and 10% to 15% rests with the top ten. The same data also went into a second study, on T cells in Graves' hyperthyroidism and ophthalmopathy.

The sample here was peripheral blood mononuclear cells (PBMCs), taken at new diagnosis, from a patient treated with antithyroid drugs. The receptors were sampled from a middle-aged man with Graves disease.

There are many counts of this clonotype. The V and J genes are TRBV7-8 and TRBJ2-7; D not certain. The V gene lost 1 base and the J gene lost 4 bases, with 20 bases spanning the gap. The CDR3 covers 17 residues. Germline CDR1 SGHVS, CDR2 FQNEAQ. The CDR3 nucleotides are TGTGCCAGCAGCTTAGAGTCCCCCGGCAGGTTAAAATACGAGCAGTACTTC. The encoded protein is CASSLESPGRLKYEQYF.

This clonotype was found many times. J is TRBJ1-1 and V is TRBV6-5; 9 bases are a match to TRBD1. Germline loops: CDR1 MNHEY, CDR2 SVGAGI. Trimming removed 3 bases from V and 3 bases from J; junction bases left unmatched: 8. The CDR3 covers 16 residues. Here the CDR3 reads CASSYLRDRDDTEAFF. The CDR3 nucleotides read TGTGCCAGCAGTTATCTCCGGGACAGGGACGACACTGAAGCTTTCTTT.

This clonotype appeared a few times. The chain has TRBV5-6 and TRBJ1-1, with D tentatively TRBD1 (5 bases). The CDR3 has 18 amino acids. Trimming removed 4 bases from V and 0 bases from J, with 22 bases in between. The germline V gene encodes CDR1 SGHDT and CDR2 YYEEEE. DNA for the CDR3: TGTGCCAGCAGCCCCCAAAGTCCTATCGGGGGATTGAACACTGAAGCTTTCTTT. Its translation: CASSPQSPIGGLNTEAFF.

V is TRBV25-1 and J is TRBJ2-2; D is unresolved. This CDR3 contains 14 residues. Germline CDR1 is MGHDK and CDR2 is SYGVNS. With 3 bases removed from V and 4 bases from J, the gap between germline ends came to 9 bases. CDR3 nucleotide sequence: TGTGCCAGCAGTGACGGCCTCGTCACCGGGGAGCTGTTTTTT. Its translation is CASSDGLVTGELFF.

Many counts were recorded for this clonotype. The chain couples TRBV9 to TRBJ2-3; the D gene could be TRBD1 or TRBD2 (6 bases each). The germline V gene encodes CDR1 SGDLS and CDR2 YYNGEE. The CDR3 has 14 residues. V was pared by 2 bases and J by 6 bases, with 13 bases between. This CDR3 is CASSVSGAVDTQYF. CDR3 in DNA: TGTGCCAGCAGCGTCTCGGGGGCGGTTGATACGCAGTATTTT.

This clonotype was recorded at least ten times. The chain links TRBV2 to TRBJ2-7; TRBD2 matches 8 bases. CDR1 is SNHLY, CDR2 FYNNEI, per germline. CDR3 length: 12 amino acids. J lost 2 bases, V lost 6 bases, and 0 bases had no gene match. The DNA of the CDR3 is TGTGCCAGCAGGCGGGAGGCCTACGAGCAGTACTTC. Its protein product is CASRREAYEQYF. Full variable domain (remainder filled in from reference TRBV2 and TRBJ2-7): EPEVTQTPSHQVTQMGQEVILRCVPISNHLYFYWYRQILGQKVEFLVSFYNNEISEKSEIFDDQFSVERPDGSNFTLKIRSTKLEDSAMYFCASRREAYEQYFGPGTRLTVT.

At least ten counts were recorded for this clonotype. The chain joins TRBV2 to TRBJ2-2, with unresolved D. Trimming shortened V by 3 bases and J by 5 bases, and 7 bases separated the two germline ends. The CDR3 covers 13 residues. Germline-derived CDR1 and CDR2 are SNHLY and FYNNEI. The CDR3 spells CASSDPKTGELFF. In nucleotides, the CDR3 is TGTGCCAGCAGTGATCCCAAAACCGGGGAGCTGTTTTTT.

The chain links TRBV12-3 or TRBV12-4 to TRBJ1-1, with 8 bases identical to TRBD1. The junction had 7 bases not matched to a gene; V was cut back by 6 bases and J by 1 base. This CDR3 has 15 residues. This CDR3 is CASRRTGTGNTEAFF. CDR3 DNA sequence: TGTGCCAGCAGAAGAACCGGGACAGGGAACACTGAAGCTTTCTTT.

Ten or more counts support this clonotype. This chain uses TRBV11-2 with TRBJ1-2; TRBD1 might be the D (5 bases). Per the germline V gene, CDR1 is SGHAT and CDR2 is FQNNGV. The CDR3 totals 15 residues. V lost 5 bases and J 4 bases, leaving 17 bases between the germline ends. The CDR3 nucleotides are TGTGCCAGCAGCACTGCTGGGGCCAAGAGCTATGGCTACACCTTC. Its protein product is CASSTAGAKSYGYTF.

This clonotype was detected ten times or more. The J gene is TRBJ1-5, the V gene TRBV5-1, with D unresolved. There are 13 residues in the CDR3. Germline V gene sequence: CDR1 SGHRS, CDR2 YFSETQ. The V end was cut by 0 bases, the J end by 5 bases, with 6 bases between. CDR3 in amino acids: CASSLGGDQPQHF. CDR3 DNA sequence: TGCGCCAGCAGCTTGGGCGGGGATCAGCCCCAGCATTTT.

Many counts were recorded for this clonotype. The chain couples TRBV12-3 or TRBV12-4 to TRBJ1-6, with D uncertain. V was pared by 6 bases and J by 3 bases, with 12 bases between. The CDR3 is made up of 15 amino acids. The CDR3 sequence: CASRRRDFYNSPLHF. DNA of the CDR3: TGTGCCAGCAGACGTAGGGATTTCTATAATTCACCCCTCCACTTT.

This clonotype occurred a few times. The chain has TRBV20-1 and TRBJ1-3; D uncertain. Germline CDR1 reads DFQATT; CDR2 reads SNEGSKA (reference sequence). The CDR3 covers 15 residues. The ends were cut back, 5 bases at V and 1 base at J, with 15 bases in the middle. The CDR3 sequence: CSAWRTATSGNTIYF. The CDR3 DNA is TGCAGTGCTTGGAGGACGGCCACTTCTGGAAACACCATATATTTT.

The sample holds many counts of this clonotype. The chain employs TRBV11-1 and TRBJ2-2, with TRBD2 identical over 14 bases. CDR1 and CDR2 (germline): SGHAT, FQDESV (reference sequence). The CDR3 has 17 amino acids. With V trimmed by 5 bases and J by 2 bases, 4 bases remained unmatched. The CDR3 sequence: CASSLGLAGGNTGELFF. The CDR3 DNA sequence: TGTGCCAGCAGCCTTGGACTAGCGGGAGGCAACACCGGGGAGCTGTTTTTT.

This clonotype appeared many times. The chain links TRBV12-5 to TRBJ1-1; TRBD1 matches at 8 bases. V gave up 5 bases and J gave up 1 base; unmatched junction bases: 6. The germline gives CDR1 LGHNT, CDR2 FRNRAP. This CDR3 is built from 15 residues. The CDR3 sequence: CASGLRGTGNTEAFF. The CDR3 region has the DNA TGTGCTAGTGGTCTCCGCGGGACAGGGAACACTGAAGCTTTCTTT.

This clonotype has a count of ten or more. This chain uses TRBV11-3 with TRBJ1-1; D uncertain. This CDR3 contains 13 residues. Trimming removed 1 base from V and 3 bases from J, with 6 bases in between. Germline V lookup: CDR1 SGHNT, CDR2 YENEEA. CDR3 protein: CASSLVMDTEAFF. The DNA of the CDR3 is TGTGCCAGCAGCTTAGTGATGGACACTGAAGCTTTCTTT.